This TCR beta chain was documented in a study of T cells after yellow fever vaccination. Concerning this clonotype itself: Antigen: not known.

Making TCR cDNA involved 5'RACE template switching, which added UMIs and a universal primer site. A single record per CDR3 protein comes from TCRdb applying MiXCR to the 5' RACE reads. This table holds a few hundred thousand distinct CDR3 sequences, around 7% found once. Findings and caveats of the study: Booster sampling recovered most clones from primary vaccination (under 98% CD4, over 75% CD8). There was a small share of clonotypes that showed up in both the CD4 and CD8 compartments. Abundant clonotypes from the bulk population could get into FACS-sorted repertoires as contaminants.

This CDR3 is built from 15 residues. Germline values: CDR1 LNHDA, CDR2 SQIVND (reference sequence). V lost 4 bases, J lost 6 bases, and 18 bases lay in between. Sequenced here: CD4+ T cells sorted from PBMCs, sampled 15 days after the yellow fever booster vaccination. This sequence was found in a man aged 30 to 45 who received the YFV17D yellow fever vaccine. This chain joins TRBV19 and TRBJ1-1, with D tentatively TRBD1 (6 bases). This chain's CDR3 is CASSTQTGRGAEAFF. In DNA, the CDR3 is TGTGCCAGTAGTACCCAAACAGGGAGAGGCGCTGAAGCTTTCTTT.